Detailed here is one T cell receptor (beta chain). Per germline, CDR1 SGHDT and CDR2 YYEEEE. This CDR3 has 14 residues. Between the trimmed V and J ends, which lost 2 bases and 5 bases, there was a span of 13 bases. Sequencing used immunoSEQ multiplex PCR; TCRdb keeps in-frame clones, though not all of them. The sample carries 220,000 or so clones, roughly 90% recorded once. This entry comes from a study of blood T cell repertoires in COVID-19. People in the exposed group encountered a COVID-19 case within 2 weeks before entering the study. The rearrangement joins TRBV5-6 to TRBJ2-5; a possible D gene is TRBD2 (6 bases). The sequence was obtained from a man aged 30-40 years who had been exposed to COVID-19. Sequencing was done on a sample of PBMCs or T cells enriched from blood (not recorded which). CDR3 nucleotides: TGTGCCAGCAGCTTACCACCGGGAGTCGAGACCCAGTACTTC. Encoded protein: CASSLPPGVETQYF.